This paragraph reports one T cell receptor (beta chain). Its antigen remains unknown. V was pared by 3 bases and J by 2 bases, with 11 bases between. This CDR3 has 14 residues. CDR1 is KGHSH and CDR2 is LQKENI in the germline V gene. This sample is drawn from a study of cytomegalovirus exposure and HLA in healthy donors. Overall study context: Researchers previously reported finding 100 million or so unique TCR beta sequences from about 179 million T cells. Overall study results and limits: In a later analysis, a missense DCLRE1C variant was linked to TCR beta V- and J-gene trimming. Across donors, sequencing depth was assumed by presence/absence analyses to be roughly uniform.

Primers: 60 Vbeta forward and 13 Jbeta reverse. Profiling relied on immunoSEQ multiplex PCR, and the TCRdb table lists in-frame clones only, not all of them. In total, the table holds tens of thousands of clones. The rearrangement uses TRBV18 and TRBJ2-7; D possibly corresponds to TRBD1 (6 bases). Sequenced input: PBMCs. This clonotype originated in a female donor in good health and CMV-seropositive. The CDR3 region is CASSPSTGPYEQYF. The CDR3 DNA sequence: TGTGCCAGCTCACCGTCGACAGGCCCCTACGAGCAGTACTTC.